The text below deals with one T cell receptor beta chain. Germline V gene sequence: CDR1 SGDLS, CDR2 YYNGEE. Trimming pared 4 bases from V and 4 bases from J, leaving 9 bases between. The length of the CDR3 is 14 residues. The data stem from a study of T cells after yellow fever vaccination. TCRdb re-called the 5' RACE reads through MiXCR, storing one row per CDR3 protein. The sample lists 550,000 to 750,000 distinct CDR3 sequences; approximately 12% were seen once. The clonotype was recovered from a man aged 25-40 years who received the YFV17D yellow fever vaccine. The chain has TRBV9 and TRBJ2-6; D unresolved. Source: PBMCs, taken on the day of the yellow fever booster vaccination. CDR3 protein: CASSITLGANVLTF. In nucleotides, the CDR3 is TGTGCCAGCAGCATCACCCTGGGGGCCAACGTCCTGACTTTC.